Each of the 24 T cell receptor beta chains below was sequenced from the same sample in a study of T cells in narcolepsy. Clones were sequenced by immunoSEQ multiplex PCR, and TCRdb holds only the in-frame ones, with some missing. The sample lists about 24,000 clones, approximately 85% occurring once. The sample was memory (CD45RA-) CD4+ T cells from blood. Receptors were obtained from a human donor in good health.

V gene TRBV20-1 combines with J gene TRBJ2-7; D is undetermined. CDR3 length: 11 amino acids. Trimming pared 3 bases from V and 4 bases from J, leaving 7 bases between. CDR1 is DFQATT, CDR2 SNEGSKA, per germline (reference sequence). The CDR3 coding sequence is TGCAGTGCTAGGGCCGAATACGAGCAGTACTTC. It is translated as CSARAEYEQYF.

V and J are TRBV6-5 and TRBJ2-3; TRBD2 matches at 7 bases. The CDR3 runs to 15 residues. With 8 bases clipped from V and 8 bases from J, the junction kept 16 bases outside the gene matches. Germline V lookup: CDR1 MNHEY, CDR2 SVGAGI. Here the CDR3 DNA reads TGTGCCAGCCGCCTCGGACTAGGGTCTTCCGGTACGCAGTATTTT. This codes for CASRLGLGSSGTQYF.

A word on this clone: Different DNA sequences within this sample yield the same CDR3. The V gene is TRBV11-2, the J gene TRBJ2-1; 8 bases are shared with TRBD2. Looked up from germline, CDR1 is SGHAT and CDR2 is FQNNGV. Trimming removed 5 bases from V and 12 bases from J; junction bases left unmatched: 12. This CDR3 has 14 amino acids. Here the CDR3 reads CASSLGSGLEAQFF. CDR3 DNA: TGTGCCAGCAGCCTGGGATCGGGACTAGAAGCGCAGTTCTTC.

This clone was found once. Other DNA sequences in the same sample also yield this CDR3. V is TRBV18 and J is TRBJ2-3; 11 bases match TRBD2. CDR1 and CDR2 from the germline V gene are KGHSH and LQKENI. V shed 6 bases, J shed 1 base, and the junction held 3 bases outside the gene matches. The CDR3 loop spans 15 amino acids. The CDR3, as DNA: TGTGCCAGCTCGCCGGGACTAGCGGGCACAGATACGCAGTATTTT. Translation gives CASSPGLAGTDTQYF.

The chain is built from TRBV28 and TRBJ1-2; D not certain. The V and J ends lost 3 bases and 3 bases respectively, with 11 bases between them. This CDR3 spans 14 amino acids. Germline values: CDR1 MDHEN, CDR2 SYDVKM. The CDR3 DNA follows: TGTGCCAGCAGTTTGGGAGGAAGCGACTATGGCTACACCTTC. Translated, it gives CASSLGGSDYGYTF.

The chain carries TRBV7-2 and TRBJ1-1, with D hard to call. The germline V gene encodes CDR1 SGHTA and CDR2 FQGNSA. This CDR3 comprises 14 residues. V lost 3 bases and J lost 6, with 14 bases in between. The CDR3 DNA follows: TGTGCCAGCAGCTTGAACTGGGATGGCTCTGAAGCTTTCTTT. It encodes CASSLNWDGSEAFF.

CDR3 DNA sequence: TGTGCCAGTAGTAAACCGACAGGGGGTAACTATGGCTACACCTTC. Protein: CASSKPTGGNYGYTF. The genes are TRBV19 and TRBJ1-2, with 9 bases fitting TRBD1. The V gene end was trimmed by 4 bases and the J gene end by 1 base; junction bases not matched to a gene: 4. In germline, CDR1 is LNHDA, CDR2 SQIVND (reference sequence). The CDR3 totals 15 residues.

V gene TRBV7-8 combines with J gene TRBJ2-1; no reliable D call. The CDR3 runs 16 residues. Germline lookup yields CDR1 SGHVS and CDR2 FQNEAQ. Deletions cut 4 bases from V and 5 bases from J, with 18 bases between. The CDR3 region has the DNA TGTGCCAGCAGCTCCGGAATAATCCCAACCAACAATGAGCAGTTCTTC. Translating gives CASSSGIIPTNNEQFF.

V gene TRBV4-2 combines with J gene TRBJ2-3; 7 bases line up with TRBD2. The CDR3 length is 17 residues. The V segment lost 4 bases and the J segment 5 bases; nucleotides outside the gene matches: 15. Germline V gene sequence: CDR1 LGHNA, CDR2 YNFKEQ. The CDR3 sequence is CASSPRGGLADGDTQYF. The CDR3 region has the DNA TGTGCCAGCAGCCCCCGAGGTGGGCTAGCGGATGGAGATACGCAGTATTTT.

This chain links TRBV4-2 with TRBJ2-2; no clear D gene. V lost 6 bases, J lost 1 base, and 12 bases lay in between. Germline CDR1 LGHNA, CDR2 YNFKEQ. This CDR3 comprises 15 residues. As DNA, the CDR3 is TGTGCCAGCAGACGCGGAGAATTGAACACCGGGGAGCTGTTTTTT. Its protein is CASRRGELNTGELFF.

The chain links TRBV7-2 to TRBJ2-1, with TRBD2 matching over 7 bases. The CDR3 length is 15 residues. Germline CDR1 SGHTA, CDR2 FQGNSA. J was trimmed by 2 bases and V by 2 bases; bases with no gene match: 3. The CDR3 protein is CASSLTSGTYNEQFF. CDR3 nucleotide sequence: TGTGCCAGCAGCTTAACCAGCGGGACCTACAATGAGCAGTTCTTC.

This clone was seen only a few times. This chain connects TRBV7-9 to TRBJ1-1, with a possible D match to TRBD1 (5 bases). V dropped 6 bases and J dropped 1 base, with 9 bases sitting between them. The germline CDR1 and CDR2 sequences are SEHNR and FQNEAQ (reference sequence). There are 13 residues in the CDR3. The DNA for the CDR3 is TGTGCCAGCAGTCTAGGACAGAACACTGAAGCTTTCTTT. It yields the protein CASSLGQNTEAFF.

The chain recombines TRBV4-3 with TRBJ1-2; unclear D gene. Trimming shortened V by 0 bases and J by 2 bases, and 7 bases separated the two germline ends. Germline V CDR1 and CDR2: LGHNA, YSLEER. The CDR3 runs 14 residues. The CDR3 region is CASSQDTRNYGYTF. Written as DNA, the CDR3 is TGCGCCAGCAGCCAAGATACCAGGAACTATGGCTACACCTTC.

This clone has only a few counts. The chain combines TRBV21-1 with TRBJ2-7; the table's D call of TRBD2 was not tested on the DNA. TRBV21-1 is assigned pseudogene status. The CDR3 totals 15 residues. The CDR3 DNA follows: TGTGCCAGCAGGAGGGCCTGGGCAGAGGACTACGAGCAGTACTTC. It codes for CASRRAWAEDYEQYF.

This clone showed up just a few times. This chain connects TRBV5-1 to TRBJ1-2; tentative D call: TRBD1 (5 bases). The CDR3 has 14 residues. CDR1 and CDR2 (germline): SGHRS, YFSETQ. The germline V and J ends were trimmed by 1 base and 2 bases, with 9 bases remaining between them. The CDR3 is CASSLSRQNYGYTF. The CDR3, as DNA: TGCGCCAGCAGCTTGTCTCGACAGAACTATGGCTACACCTTC.

The chain is built from TRBV9 and TRBJ2-5, with 9 nucleotides matching TRBD1. The CDR3 runs to 16 residues. J lost 3 bases, V lost 2 bases, and 8 bases had no gene match. CDR1 is SGDLS, CDR2 YYNGEE, per germline. Here the CDR3 DNA reads TGTGCCAGCAGCGTGAGCGCCGGGACAGGGAAAGAGACCCAGTACTTC. Its translation: CASSVSAGTGKETQYF.

The count of this clone is one. The chain combines TRBV9 with TRBJ2-3; no reliable D call. This CDR3 region has 16 residues. V was shortened by 0 bases and J by 0 bases, with 11 bases between the two germline ends. Looked up from germline, CDR1 is SGDLS and CDR2 is YYNGEE. CDR3 DNA sequence: TGTGCCAGCAGCGTAGCCCAAGGAATCAGCACAGATACGCAGTATTTT. Its translation is CASSVAQGISTDTQYF.

The V gene is TRBV4-3, the J gene TRBJ2-3, with D perhaps matching TRBD2 (5 bases). This CDR3 region has 15 residues. The germline CDR1 and CDR2 sequences are LGHNA and YSLEER. V was cut by 0 bases and J by 0 bases, with 7 bases left in between. The CDR3 loop is CASSQESGSTDTQYF. The CDR3 DNA reads as TGCGCCAGCAGCCAAGAATCGGGGAGCACAGATACGCAGTATTTT.

V gene TRBV11-2 combines with J gene TRBJ2-5; the match to TRBD2 covers 16 bases. Trimming cost V 3 bases and J 5 bases; bases outside gene matches: 3. The CDR3 contains 16 residues. Germline values: CDR1 SGHAT, CDR2 FQNNGV. The CDR3 nucleotides are TGTGCCAGCAGCTTGGGGGGACTAGCGGGAGGGGAGACCCAGTACTTC. It specifies CASSLGGLAGGETQYF.

The chain recombines TRBV30 with TRBJ1-5, with D unresolved. This CDR3 region has 14 residues. Germline-derived CDR1 and CDR2 are GTSNPN and SVGIG (reference sequence). V was trimmed by 5 bases and J by 5 bases, leaving 16 bases between them. This CDR3 reads CAWLMGRMDQPQHF. The CDR3 coding sequence is TGTGCCTGGTTAATGGGGAGGATGGATCAGCCCCAGCATTTT.

Turning to this clone: An end of the junction does not agree with germline; a read error may underlie this. V usage is TRBV5-4 and J usage is TRBJ2-3; D is unresolved. In germline, CDR1 is SGHNT, CDR2 YYREEE (reference sequence). This CDR3 contains 14 residues. CDR3 DNA sequence: TGCGCCAGCAGCCAAGATCTCGGCACAGATACGCAGTATTTT. It yields the protein CASSQDLGTDTQYF.

On this clone itself: The junction shows a germline mismatch at one end, possibly a read error. The V gene is TRBV5-5, the J gene TRBJ2-7, with D possibly being TRBD1 (6 bases). Germline CDR1 and CDR2: SGHKS and YYEKEE (reference sequence). The CDR3 totals 16 residues. The CDR3 is CAGSLGSRGKTYEQYF. CDR3 DNA: TGTGCCGGCAGCTTGGGGTCCAGGGGAAAAACCTACGAGCAGTACTTC. Based on the CDR3 plus reference TRBV5-5 and TRBJ2-7, the full variable domain is DAGVTQSPTHLIKTRGQQVTLRCSPISGHKSVSWYQQVLGQGPQFIFQYYEKEERGRGNFPDRFSARQFPNYSSELNVNALLLGDSALYLCAGSLGSRGKTYEQYFGPGTRLTVT.

The rearrangement links TRBV6-5 to TRBJ2-5; 10 bases agree with TRBD1. CDR1 and CDR2 (germline): MNHEY, SVGAGI. This CDR3 spans 14 amino acids. Unmatched junction bases numbered 4, after V lost 5 bases and J lost 4 bases. The CDR3 here is CASSPGQGTETQYF. In DNA, the CDR3 is TGTGCCAGCAGTCCGGGACAGGGGACAGAGACCCAGTACTTC.

This chain connects TRBV11-2 to TRBJ1-4; no reliable D call. The CDR3 consists of 14 residues. The germline CDR1 and CDR2 sequences are SGHAT and FQNNGV. V shed 1 base and J shed 5 bases, with 8 bases lying between them. CDR3 in amino acids: CASSLGFKNEKLFF. The CDR3 DNA reads TGTGCCAGCAGCTTAGGTTTCAAAAATGAAAAACTGTTTTTT.